These T cell receptor beta chains were read from a single sample in a study of blood T cells in healthy people across ages. TCRdb analysed the 5' RACE reads with MiXCR anew, one entry per CDR3 protein. This sample has hundreds of thousands of distinct CDR3 sequences, with approximately 40% found just once. The sample taken for sequencing was blood. Every receptor here comes from a man of 80 years or more in good health. Each CDR3 is given with its conserved first and last residue. A D gene is named only where the DNA matches it firmly. Size is omitted from some rows. Given values are once, few, many or a class for expanded clones.

>TRBJ2-3|TRBV12-3/TRBV12-4|few|NA
TGTGCCAGCAGAGTCCCCACAGATACGCAGTATTTT
CASRVPTDTQYF
>TRBJ1-1|TRBV20-1|NA|NA
TGCAGTGCTAGAGATGGAGGGGACACTGAAGCTTTCTTT
CSARDGGDTEAFF
>TRBJ2-4|TRBV29-1|many|TRBD1
TGCAGCGTTGAAGCGGGACAGGGGGACATTCAGTACTTC
CSVEAGQGDIQYF
>TRBJ2-1|TRBV29-1|NA|TRBD1
TGCAGCGTACCTCCGGGACAGGGTTACAATGAGCAGTTCTTC
CSVPPGQGYNEQFF
>TRBJ2-5|TRBV30|NA|NA
TGTGCCTGGAGTCAGGGGCGAACCTACCAAGAGACCCAGTACTTC
CAWSQGRTYQETQYF
>TRBJ2-2|TRBV28|many|TRBD2
TGTGCCAGCAGTCCCGGTCGGACCCTAGGACTAGCAGCTAATCGGGGGGAGCTGTTTTTT
CASSPGRTLGLAANRGELFF
>TRBJ2-7|TRBV12-3/TRBV12-4|few|NA
TGTGCCAGCAGCCCGGACAGCACGTACGAGCAGTACTTC
CASSPDSTYEQYF
>TRBJ1-4|TRBV16|few|NA
TGTGCCAGCAGCCAGGGCCGGATGGGAAAACTGTTTTTT
CASSQGRMGKLFF
>TRBJ2-3|TRBV4-2|NA|NA
TGTGCCAGCAGCCCGACTGATTACACAGATACGCAGTATTTT
CASSPTDYTDTQYF
>TRBJ2-7|TRBV7-2|many|TRBD2
TGTGCCAGCAGCAGTACTCTAGCGGGGGGGGCCTACGAGCAGTACTTC
CASSSTLAGGAYEQYF
>TRBJ2-7|TRBV11-1|NA|TRBD2
TGTGCCAGCAGCTTCATGGCGGGAGGGACCAGTAAGACAGAGCAGTACTTC
CASSFMAGGTSKTEQYF
>TRBJ1-1|TRBV12-5|NA|NA
TGTGCTAGTGGTCCCCGAATGAACACTGAAGCTTTCTTT
CASGPRMNTEAFF
>TRBJ2-1|TRBV7-8|many|TRBD2
TGTGCCAGCAGCTTAATGGCGGGAGTCGATCGAGGTGAGCAGTTCTTC
CASSLMAGVDRGEQFF
>TRBJ2-3|TRBV28|NA|NA
TGTGCCAGCAGTTCTCCCCGCCTCGCCGGAGAGGATACGCAGTATTTT
CASSSPRLAGEDTQYF
>TRBJ2-7|TRBV6-4|NA|TRBD2
TGTGCCATCCCCGCTGGGAGGGTGTACGAGCAGTACTTC
CAIPAGRVYEQYF
>TRBJ2-2|TRBV20-1|few|NA
TGCAGTGCTAGAGTTGGCGGTTCGGGCACCGGGGAGCTGTTTTTT
CSARVGGSGTGELFF
>TRBJ2-1|TRBV9|NA|TRBD2
TGTGCCAGCAGCGTAGGGACTAGCGGGAGACACAATGAGCAGTTCTTC
CASSVGTSGRHNEQFF
>TRBJ1-1|TRBV7-2|NA|NA
TGTGCCAGCAGCTTTAGGTCACCCCCCCGCACTGAAGCTTTCTTT
CASSFRSPPRTEAFF
>TRBJ1-6|TRBV7-9|few|NA
TGTGCCAGCAGCGGGAATGGGAATTCACCCCTCCACTTT
CASSGNGNSPLHF
>TRBJ2-7|TRBV6-2/TRBV6-3|NA|NA
TGTGCCAGCAGTTACGCATACAACTGCTACGAGCAGTACTTC
CASSYAYNCYEQYF
>TRBJ1-4|TRBV5-1|NA|TRBD1
TGCGCCAGCAGCTTGGGGACAGGGGCAACTAATGAAAAACTGTTTTTT
CASSLGTGATNEKLFF
>TRBJ1-1|TRBV5-1|NA|NA
TGCGCCAGCAGCTTGGAATTTGGGATGGGGACTGAAGCTTTCTTT
CASSLEFGMGTEAFF
>TRBJ2-3|TRBV4-1|NA|TRBD2
TGCGCCAGCAGCCAACGACAGCGGGGGGGCCGGGCGGATACGCAGTATTTT
CASSQRQRGGRADTQYF
>TRBJ2-1|TRBV6-5|NA|TRBD2
TGTGCCACCATACCACGAGGGGCTAGCGGCTACGAGCAGTTCTTC
CATIPRGASGYEQFF
>TRBJ2-1|TRBV7-9|NA|NA
TGTTCCACCCACGGGGCAGGGGACAATGAGCAGTTCTTC
CSTHGAGDNEQFF
>TRBJ2-5|TRBV5-1|NA|NA
TGCGCCAGCAGCTTGGCCCGGGGGGAGACCCAGTACTTC
CASSLARGETQYF
>TRBJ2-7|TRBV7-2|few|TRBD2
TGTGCCAGCAGCTTCATGATAGCGGGAGTGTCCTACGAGCAGTACTTC
CASSFMIAGVSYEQYF
>TRBJ2-7|TRBV7-8|NA|TRBD2
TGTGCCAGCAGCCGAAAGCGGGAGGGAGTGTTCTACGAGCAGTACTTC
CASSRKREGVFYEQYF
>TRBJ1-2|TRBV7-2|few|NA
TGTGCCAGCAGCTTAGATGGCCGGACCAACTATGGCTACACCTTC
CASSLDGRTNYGYTF
>TRBJ2-5|TRBV12-3/TRBV12-4|NA|NA
TGTGCCAGCACACTCGGGGCCGAGACCCAGTACTTC
CASTLGAETQYF
>TRBJ1-2|TRBV6-2/TRBV6-3|NA|NA
TGTGCCAGCAGTTACGCCATCCCCTATGGCTACACCTTC
CASSYAIPYGYTF
>TRBJ2-1|TRBV7-2|NA|NA
TGTGCCAGCAGCTTAGGTAACAGATACAATGAGCAGTTCTTC
CASSLGNRYNEQFF
>TRBJ2-4|TRBV20-1|NA|TRBD1
TGCAGTGCTAGAGTGATGGGACAGGGGCTTGGGAACATTCAGTACTTC
CSARVMGQGLGNIQYF
>TRBJ2-1|TRBV7-3|NA|TRBD2
TGTGCCAGCAGCCCCACGGCGGGGGGCAGGGCCCACAATGAGCAGTTCTTC
CASSPTAGGRAHNEQFF
>TRBJ2-1|TRBV5-5|NA|TRBD2
TGTGCCAGCAGCTTGGTATCTAGCGGGCACAATGAGCAGTTCTTC
CASSLVSSGHNEQFF
>TRBJ2-4|TRBV4-1|few|TRBD1
TGCGCCAGCAGCCCGGGGGGGACAGGGGGCTCTTGGGCCAAAAACATTCAGTACTTC
CASSPGGTGGSWAKNIQYF
>TRBJ1-2|TRBV4-1|NA|TRBD1
TGCGCCAGCAGCCAAGATTCGAACAGGGGTGATGGCTACACCTTC
CASSQDSNRGDGYTF
>TRBJ2-1|TRBV10-3|NA|NA
TGTGCCATCAGTAGAAGGGAAGAGGGAGGCAATGAGCAGTTCTTC
CAISRREEGGNEQFF
>TRBJ1-4|TRBV3-1|few|NA
TGTGCCAGCAGCCAAGATCCAACCGTAGATGAAAAACTGTTTTTT
CASSQDPTVDEKLFF
>TRBJ1-1|TRBV6-5|NA|NA
TGTGCCAGCAGTTACGACCGGGCAAGCCCCAATGAAGCTTTCTTT
CASSYDRASPNEAFF
>TRBJ2-1|TRBV9|NA|NA
TGTGCCAGCAGCGTAGCCCCCCCAGCGAACAATGAGCAGTTCTTC
CASSVAPPANNEQFF
>TRBJ2-7|TRBV6-6|NA|NA
TGTGCCAGCAGCGACCAGTCAAAAGGCTCCTACGAGCAGTACTTC
CASSDQSKGSYEQYF
>TRBJ2-3|TRBV9|NA|NA
TGTGCCAGCAGCGTAAGGGCGCTCACAGATACGCAGTATTTT
CASSVRALTDTQYF
>TRBJ2-1|TRBV30|NA|NA
TGTGCCTGGAGTGCCCTAATGGCCAATGAGCAGTTCTTC
CAWSALMANEQFF
>TRBJ1-1|TRBV6-1|NA|NA
TGTGCCAGCAGTGAAGTCGCAGGGGTCACTGAAGCTTTCTTT
CASSEVAGVTEAFF
>TRBJ1-2|TRBV5-1|few|NA
TGCGCCAGCAGCTCCGGAGGGGAGGGGTATGGCTACACCTTC
CASSSGGEGYGYTF
>TRBJ2-7|TRBV6-2/TRBV6-3|few|NA
TGTGCCCTTGGGCGTCCTAAGGCGAACTACGAGCAGTACTTC
CALGRPKANYEQYF
>TRBJ2-7|TRBV2|NA|NA
TGTGCCAGCGCTTGGGACTCTAACTACGAGCAGTACTTC
CASAWDSNYEQYF
>TRBJ1-2|TRBV6-5|NA|NA
TGTGCCAGCAGGGACAGCTTCAACTATGGCTACACCTTC
CASRDSFNYGYTF
>TRBJ2-7|TRBV20-1|few|TRBD1
TGCAGTGCTAGAGATTCCGGGACAGGGGGCAACGAGCAGTACTTC
CSARDSGTGGNEQYF